This record looks at one T cell receptor (beta chain) sequence and its context. The sample originates from a study of response to subunit inactivated influenza vaccine. Using its own MiXCR run on the RT-PCR reads, TCRdb lists one record per CDR3 protein. This sample has about 570,000 distinct CDR3 sequences; 11% occur once, and the top ten carry 9.5% to 11%. The same data also contributed to another study, on T cells expressing NK-cell markers. As that report states: cDNA encoding TCR beta was synthesized via 5'RACE template switching incorporating UMIs. The TCR beta repertoires were obtained from sorted CD3+CD56+NKG2C+, CD3+CD56+NKG2C- and CD3+CD56-NKG2C+ T cells. A few donors' CD3+CD56-NKG2C+ cells were dominated by the same clonotypes.

Sample: PBMCs from blood, taken on the day of vaccination. The receptor was derived from a man over 45 who received an inactivated influenza vaccine.

The CDR3 DNA sequence: TGTGCCAGCAGCCAAGAGGCTAGCGGACCCACCGGGGAGCTGTTTTTT. Amino acid sequence: CASSQEASGPTGELFF. This chain joins TRBV4-2 and TRBJ2-2; 7 bases map to TRBD2. V was clipped by 0 bases and J by 4 bases; unmatched bases: 5. Germline CDR1 and CDR2: LGHNA and YNFKEQ. This CDR3 has 16 amino acids.